Each of the 5 T cell receptor beta chains below was sequenced from the same sample in a study of T cell repertoires in cytomegalovirus infection. TCRdb ran MiXCR on the reads and lists one entry per CDR3 protein. The table includes roughly 250,000 distinct CDR3 sequences, 22% detected once. Sequenced input: CD8+ T cells from PBMCs. The receptors stem from a human donor in good health (CMV status not recorded). Some clones in this sample may be carry-over from other donors' samples.

There are many counts of this clonotype. The rearrangement joins TRBV7-8 to TRBJ2-1; 13 nucleotides match TRBD2. The CDR3 contains 14 residues. Per germline, CDR1 SGHVS and CDR2 FQNEAQ. V dropped 5 bases and J dropped 5; count of bases not matched to a gene: 0. The CDR3 bases are TGTGCCAGCAGCGGACTAGCGGGGGACAATGAGCAGTTCTTC. Its protein product is CASSGLAGDNEQFF. The full variable domain, rest sourced from reference TRBV7-8 and TRBJ2-1, is GAGVSQSPRYKVAKRGQDVALRCDPISGHVSLFWYQQALGQGPEFLTYFQNEAQLDKSGLPSDRFFAERPEGSVSTLKIQRTQQEDSAVYLCASSGLAGDNEQFFGPGTRLTVL.

This clonotype was counted a few times. The chain recombines TRBV7-3 with TRBJ1-2; 9 bases are shared with TRBD1. This CDR3 contains 15 residues. In germline, CDR1 is SGHTA, CDR2 FQGTGA. Unmatched junction bases numbered 3, after V lost 4 bases and J lost 0 bases. The CDR3 DNA reads as TGTGCCAGCAGCTCGGGACAGGGCCCTAACTATGGCTACACCTTC. It encodes CASSSGQGPNYGYTF. The full variable domain, its missing parts supplied by reference TRBV7-3 and TRBJ1-2, is GAGVSQTPSNKVTEKGKYVELRCDPISGHTALYWYRQSLGQGPEFLIYFQGTGAADDSGLPNDRFFAVRPEGSVSTLKIQRTERGDSAVYLCASSSGQGPNYGYTFGSGTRLTVV.

The rearrangement uses TRBV7-9 and TRBJ2-2, with D perhaps assigned TRBD1 or TRBD2 (5 bases each). The CDR3 length is 14 residues. V lost 6 bases to trimming and J lost 6 bases, with 14 bases between them. CDR1 SEHNR and CDR2 FQNEAQ come from the germline V gene (reference sequence). CDR3 nucleotide sequence: TGTGCCAGCAGATCAGGGACCACAGCCGGGGAGCTGTTTTTT. Residues: CASRSGTTAGELFF.

The rearrangement uses TRBV29-1 and TRBJ2-7; D is ambiguous. V lost 4 bases and J lost 6, with 13 bases in between. Germline assignment: CDR1 SQVTM and CDR2 ANQGSEA. This CDR3 spans 12 amino acids. The CDR3 spells CSVALPGPEQYF. For the CDR3, the DNA is TGCAGCGTTGCGCTGCCGGGTCCCGAGCAGTACTTC.

The sample holds a few counts of this clonotype. The chain has TRBV2 and TRBJ1-1, with a tentative D call TRBD1 (6 bases). V was clipped by 3 bases and J by 1 base, with 6 bases between them. Germline V lookup: CDR1 SNHLY, CDR2 FYNNEI. The CDR3 consists of 13 residues. The CDR3 loop is CASSEDRNTEAFF. The CDR3 DNA follows: TGTGCCAGCAGTGAGGACAGGAACACTGAAGCTTTCTTT.